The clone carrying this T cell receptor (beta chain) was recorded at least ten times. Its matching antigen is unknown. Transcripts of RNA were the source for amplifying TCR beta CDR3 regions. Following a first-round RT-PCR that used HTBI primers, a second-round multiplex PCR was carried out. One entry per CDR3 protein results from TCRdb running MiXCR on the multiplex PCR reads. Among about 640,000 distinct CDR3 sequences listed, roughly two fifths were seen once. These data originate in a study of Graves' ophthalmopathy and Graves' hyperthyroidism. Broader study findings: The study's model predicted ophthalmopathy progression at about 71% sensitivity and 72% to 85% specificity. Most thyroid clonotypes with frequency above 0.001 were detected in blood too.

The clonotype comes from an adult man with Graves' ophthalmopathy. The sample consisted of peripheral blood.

The CDR3 nucleotides are TGCAGCGGCATAGGGACAGGGTATGGCTACACCTTC. It is translated as CSGIGTGYGYTF. This chain connects TRBV29-1 to TRBJ1-2, with 9 bases aligning to TRBD1. Germline CDR1 SQVTM, CDR2 ANQGSEA. With V trimmed by 7 bases and J by 5 bases, 5 bases remained unmatched. This CDR3 region has 12 residues.